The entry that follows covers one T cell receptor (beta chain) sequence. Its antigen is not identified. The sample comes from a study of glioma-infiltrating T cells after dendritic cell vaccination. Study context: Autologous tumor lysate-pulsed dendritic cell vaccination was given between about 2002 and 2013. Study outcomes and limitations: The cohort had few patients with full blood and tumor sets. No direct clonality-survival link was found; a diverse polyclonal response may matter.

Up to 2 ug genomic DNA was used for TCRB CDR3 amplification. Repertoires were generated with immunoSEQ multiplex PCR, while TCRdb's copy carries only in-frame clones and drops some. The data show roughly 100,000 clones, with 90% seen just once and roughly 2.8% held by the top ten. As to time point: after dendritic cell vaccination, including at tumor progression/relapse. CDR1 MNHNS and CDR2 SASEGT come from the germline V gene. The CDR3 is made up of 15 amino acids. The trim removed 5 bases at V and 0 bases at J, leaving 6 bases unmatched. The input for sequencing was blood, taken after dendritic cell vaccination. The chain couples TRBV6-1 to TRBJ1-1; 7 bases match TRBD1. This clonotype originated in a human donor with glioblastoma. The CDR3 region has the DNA TGTGCCAGCAGTTCCCAGACAGGGATGAACACTGAAGCTTTCTTT. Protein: CASSSQTGMNTEAFF.